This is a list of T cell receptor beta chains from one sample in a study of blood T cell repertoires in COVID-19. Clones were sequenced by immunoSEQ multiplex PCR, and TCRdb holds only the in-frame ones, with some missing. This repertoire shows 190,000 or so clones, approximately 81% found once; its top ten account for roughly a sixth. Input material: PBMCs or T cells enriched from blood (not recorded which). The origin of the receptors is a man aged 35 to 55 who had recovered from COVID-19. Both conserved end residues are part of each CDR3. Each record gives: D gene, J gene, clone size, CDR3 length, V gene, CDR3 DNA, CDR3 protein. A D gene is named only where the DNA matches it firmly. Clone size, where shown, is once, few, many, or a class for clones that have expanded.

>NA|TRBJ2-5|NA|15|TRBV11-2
TGTGCCAGCAGCTTAGCAGGGGCGATCCAAGAGACCCAGTACTTC
CASSLAGAIQETQYF
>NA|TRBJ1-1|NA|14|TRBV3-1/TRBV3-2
TGTGCCAGCAGCCAAGCGGGTGGGGCTTATGAAGCTTTCTTT
CASSQAGGAYEAFF
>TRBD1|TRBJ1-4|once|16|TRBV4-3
TGCGCCAGCAGCCAGGGACAGGCGACAACTAATGAAAAACTGTTTTTT
CASSQGQATTNEKLFF
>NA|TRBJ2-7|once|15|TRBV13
TGTGCCAGCAGCTCGGTAGCGGACGGGCGCGACGAGCAGTACTTC
CASSSVADGRDEQYF
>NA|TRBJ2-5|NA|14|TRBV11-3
TGTGCCAGCAGCCCCGACCGGGGGCAAGAGACCCAGTACTTC
CASSPDRGQETQYF
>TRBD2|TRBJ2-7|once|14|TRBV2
TGTGCCAGCCGTCGAGGACTAGCGGGGGACGAGCAGTACTTC
CASRRGLAGDEQYF
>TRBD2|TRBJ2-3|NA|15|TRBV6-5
TGTGCCAGCAGCTCAGGACTAGCGACTACAGATACGCAGTATTTT
CASSSGLATTDTQYF
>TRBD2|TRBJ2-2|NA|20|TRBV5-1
TGCGCCAGCAGCTTAAGCGGGGGGCTCCCCATGGATTCGGTCGGCGGGGAGCTGTTTTTT
CASSLSGGLPMDSVGGELFF
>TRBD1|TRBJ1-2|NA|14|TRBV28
TGTGCCAGCAGTTACCAGGGGGCCCCCTATGGCTACACCTTC
CASSYQGAPYGYTF
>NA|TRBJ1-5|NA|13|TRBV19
TGTGCCAGTCAGGGGAAGGACTATCAGCCCCAGCATTTT
CASQGKDYQPQHF
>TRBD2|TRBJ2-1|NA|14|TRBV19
TGTGCCAGTAGGTTTAGCGGGAGTCAGGATGAGCAGTTCTTC
CASRFSGSQDEQFF
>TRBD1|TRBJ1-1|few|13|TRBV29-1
TGCAGCGCCCGACAGGGGACAAACACTGAAGCTTTCTTT
CSARQGTNTEAFF
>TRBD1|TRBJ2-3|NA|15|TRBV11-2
TGTGCCAGCAGCGCTGCACAGGGGGCCGGGGATACGCAGTATTTT
CASSAAQGAGDTQYF
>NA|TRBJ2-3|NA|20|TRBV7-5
TGTGCCAGAAGCTTAGTAGAACGCAGGGGGAGAACCAATAGCACAGATACGCAGTATTTT
CARSLVERRGRTNSTDTQYF
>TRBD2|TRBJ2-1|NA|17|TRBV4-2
TGTGCCAGCAGCCATGTCGGGACTAGCGGGGCGAACAATGAGCAGTTCTTC
CASSHVGTSGANNEQFF
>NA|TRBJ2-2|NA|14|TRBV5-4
TGTGCCAGCAGCCTCACAGGGAACACCGGGGAGCTGTTTTTT
CASSLTGNTGELFF
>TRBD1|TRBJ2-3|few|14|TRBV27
TGTGCCAGCAGCCCGACAGGGACCTCAGATACGCAGTATTTT
CASSPTGTSDTQYF
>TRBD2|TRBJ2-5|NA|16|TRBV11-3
TGTGCCAGCAGCCCGAGGACTAGCGGAATACAAGAGACCCAGTACTTC
CASSPRTSGIQETQYF
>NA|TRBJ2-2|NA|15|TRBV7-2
TGTGCCAGCAGCTTAAGTGGCTCCACCGCCGGGGAGCTGTTTTTT
CASSLSGSTAGELFF
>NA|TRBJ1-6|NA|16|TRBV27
TGTGCCAGCAGCGCTATAGGGGTCGCCTATAATTCACCCCTCCACTTT
CASSAIGVAYNSPLHF
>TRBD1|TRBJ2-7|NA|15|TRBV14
TGTGCCAGCAGCCAAAACTTGGACAGGAACTACGAGCAGTACTTC
CASSQNLDRNYEQYF
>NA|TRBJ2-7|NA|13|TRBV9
TGTGCCAGCAGCCCACAGGGCCAGGGCGAGCAGTACTTC
CASSPQGQGEQYF
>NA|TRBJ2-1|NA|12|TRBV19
TGTGCCAGCCGGACCCAGCGGAATGAGCAGTTCTTC
CASRTQRNEQFF
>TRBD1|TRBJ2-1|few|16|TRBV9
TGTGCCAGCAGCGTGGGGAGACAGGGAGCCTACAATGAGCAGTTCTTC
CASSVGRQGAYNEQFF